This T cell receptor (beta chain) was recovered during a study of spatial heterogeneity in lung cancer. Turning to the study itself: Sequencing consistently turned up more beta-chain sequences than alpha-chain sequences.

Time point defined: sample taken at primary tumor resection. The study sequenced unsorted whole RNA from tumor, nontumor lung or frozen PBMC. The CDR3 consists of 13 residues. The V gene's germline CDR1 is MNHEY and CDR2 SVGAGI. With 8 bases clipped from V and 6 bases from J, the junction kept 8 bases outside the gene matches. In TCRdb, the 5' RACE reads were re-called with MiXCR into one record per CDR3 protein. The table has almost 75,000 distinct CDR3 sequences, 13% seen once; the top ten hold 5.5% to 7.5%. The sequence was collected from a male donor with early-stage non-small cell lung cancer. V is TRBV6-5 and J is TRBJ2-3; 7 nucleotides align to TRBD1. This specimen was PBMCs, taken at surgery. CDR3 loop: CASGRQGVDTQYF. The CDR3 nucleotides read TGTGCCAGCGGCCGACAGGGAGTGGATACGCAGTATTTT.